This TCR beta chain was obtained from a study of blood T cell repertoires in COVID-19. On the study more broadly: Acute and convalescent COVID-19 specimens originated in the United States, Italy and Spain. Sources were T cells, B-cell-depleted T cells, or PBMCs; the material itself was cDNA or gDNA.

In the authors' methods: For nucleated cells, counts were estimated from reference gene primer amplification. Generated by immunoSEQ multiplex PCR, the TCRdb table keeps only in-frame clones and is missing some. V and J calls and clone size follow that table, whereas D and trimming were derived from the DNA. The sample carries some 80,000 clones, around 80% recorded once. This clonotype was sampled from a human donor in a cohort sampled during active COVID-19. Sequenced material: peripheral blood.

DNA of the CDR3: TGTGCCAGCTCAGGACAGGGGGGGACCGAGCCCCAGCATTTT. Protein: CASSGQGGTEPQHF. The chain employs TRBV18 and TRBJ1-5; 10 bases agree with TRBD1. The CDR3 extends over 14 amino acids. CDR1 and CDR2 (germline): KGHSH, LQKENI. V lost 5 bases to trimming and J lost 8 bases; unmatched junction nucleotides: 6.